The 29 T cell receptor beta chains in this list originate from one sample, sequenced in a study of CD8+ T cells in alopecia areata. In each case, RNA was isolated and then reverse transcribed into cDNA as the sequencing template. Some clones are missing from TCRdb's copy, which holds only in-frame ones; the method was immunoSEQ multiplex PCR. The sample carries some 110,000 clones, roughly two fifths recorded once. Source material: CD4+ T cells sorted from blood. The receptor set was obtained from a human donor with alopecia areata.

This clone was seen a handful of times. This chain links TRBV28 with TRBJ2-1; tentative D call: TRBD2 (6 bases). Germline-derived CDR1 and CDR2 are MDHEN and SYDVKM. This CDR3 has 12 residues. With 5 bases removed from V and 6 bases from J, the gap between germline ends came to 8 bases. The CDR3 DNA follows: TGTGCCAGCAGTGAACTAGCCAATGAGCAGTTCTTC. Encoded protein: CASSELANEQFF. Looking up the rest from reference TRBV28 and TRBJ2-1 gives the full variable domain: DVKVTQSSRYLVKRTGEKVFLECVQDMDHENMFWYRQDPGLGLRLIYFSYDVKMKEKGDIPEGYSVSREKKERFSLILESASTNQTSMYLCASSELANEQFFGPGTRLTVL.

The chain links TRBV5-1 to TRBJ2-5; possible D gene TRBD1, 6 bases. V was trimmed by 3 bases and J by 0 bases, leaving 12 bases between them. This CDR3 has 15 amino acids. The germline gives CDR1 SGHRS, CDR2 YFSETQ. The CDR3 DNA sequence: TGCGCCAGCAGCTCCACAGGGCAGTACCAAGAGACCCAGTACTTC. Amino acid sequence: CASSSTGQYQETQYF.

The sample holds a few counts of this clone. This chain joins TRBV7-8 and TRBJ2-3, with no clear D. Germline V gives CDR1 SGHVS, CDR2 FQNEAQ. V lost 4 bases to trimming and J lost 2 bases, with 7 bases between them. This CDR3 region has 13 residues. CDR3 amino acids: CASSSDITDTQYF. CDR3 sequence (DNA): TGTGCCAGCAGCTCCGATATCACAGATACGCAGTATTTT.

This clone was seen only a few times. Here the CDR3 reads CASSSTGAPPYEQYF. CDR3 bases: TGTGCCAGCAGTTCAACAGGGGCACCACCCTACGAGCAGTACTTC. The chain is built from TRBV27 and TRBJ2-7; TRBD1 matches 7 bases. Germline V gene lookup returns CDR1 MNHEY and CDR2 SMNVEV (reference sequence). Trimming cost V 4 bases and J 2 bases; bases outside gene matches: 8. CDR3 size: 15 residues.

This clone showed up many times. This rearrangement joins TRBV11-1 to TRBJ2-1; D possibly corresponds to TRBD2 (6 bases). The CDR3 has 11 amino acids. Germline assignment: CDR1 SGHAT and CDR2 FQDESV (reference sequence). Deletions cut 4 bases from V and 8 bases from J, with 6 bases between. The CDR3 coding sequence is TGTGCCAGCAGCTCTAGCGATGAGCAGTTCTTC. As protein: CASSSSDEQFF.

The chain carries TRBV29-1 and TRBJ1-4; D call uncertain. V lost 7 bases to trimming and J lost 8 bases, with 11 bases between them. In germline, CDR1 is SQVTM, CDR2 ANQGSEA. This CDR3 spans 11 amino acids. DNA of the CDR3: TGCAGCGCTCAGAAAGGGGAAAAACTGTTTTTT. The encoded protein is CSAQKGEKLFF.

The CDR3 DNA sequence: TGCAGCGTAGTTTTGTATGGTGCAACTAATGAAAAACTGTTTTTT. It encodes CSVVLYGATNEKLFF. J is TRBJ1-4 and V is TRBV29-1; unclear D gene. From germline, CDR1 is SQVTM and CDR2 ANQGSEA. There are 15 residues in the CDR3. The germline V and J ends were trimmed by 6 bases and 0 bases, with 14 bases remaining between them. Full variable domain (missing parts from reference TRBV29-1 and TRBJ1-4): SAVISQKPSRDICQRGTSLTIQCQVDSQVTMMFWYRQQPGQSLTLIATANQGSEATYESGFVIDKFPISRPNLTFSTLTVSNMSPEDSSIYLCSVVLYGATNEKLFFGSGTQLSVL.

J is TRBJ2-3 and V is TRBV29-1; D unclear. Germline CDR1 SQVTM, CDR2 ANQGSEA. The CDR3 consists of 14 residues. CDR3 DNA: TGCAGACAGCCTCGACGGAACGGTTGGGATACGCAGTATTTT. This sequence encodes CRQPRRNGWDTQYF.

This clone occurred a few times. The chain recombines TRBV7-3 with TRBJ2-2; 8 bases match TRBD2. V was clipped by 4 bases and J by 6 bases; unmatched bases: 7. CDR3 length: 15 amino acids. The germline V gene encodes CDR1 SGHTA and CDR2 FQGTGA. In nucleotides, the CDR3 is TGTGCCAGCAGCTCCCGCCCGCGGGGGGCCGGGGAGCTGTTTTTT. Protein product: CASSSRPRGAGELFF.

A few counts support this clone. The V call is TRBV6-6, the J call TRBJ1-2; D gene ambiguous. CDR3 length: 12 residues. Trimming took 2 bases from V and 4 from J, leaving 5 bases between them. Germline V CDR1 and CDR2: MNHNY, SVGAGI (reference sequence). This CDR3 reads CASSYTAYGYTF. In nucleotides, the CDR3 is TGTGCCAGCAGTTACACCGCCTATGGCTACACCTTC.

This clone has a handful of counts. V usage is TRBV29-1 and J usage is TRBJ1-2; D is uncertain. Trimming removed 5 bases at V and 4 bases at J, with 14 bases between. The CDR3 runs to 13 residues. Germline CDR1 reads SQVTM; CDR2 reads ANQGSEA. CDR3 sequence reads: CSVRSPGPYGYTF. DNA of the CDR3: TGCAGCGTTCGTAGTCCCGGTCCCTATGGCTACACCTTC.

This clone was detected only a few times. The chain uses TRBV4-3 and TRBJ2-2, with unresolved D. CDR3 size: 15 residues. V dropped 2 bases and J dropped 6 bases, with 13 bases sitting between them. CDR1 and CDR2 from the germline V gene are LGHNA and YSLEER. The DNA of the CDR3 is TGCGCCAGCAGCCAAATACGCGGTAGCCCCGGGGAGCTGTTTTTT. This codes for CASSQIRGSPGELFF.

This clone was found a few times. V gene TRBV11-1 combines with J gene TRBJ2-7, with D possibly called TRBD1 or TRBD2 (6 bases each). The CDR3 covers 15 residues. Trimming removed 4 bases from V and 6 bases from J, with 19 bases in between. From germline, CDR1 is SGHAT and CDR2 FQDESV (reference sequence). The CDR3 sequence: CASSYRDSLTGEQYF. The CDR3 DNA reads TGTGCCAGCAGCTACAGGGACTCATTGACGGGCGAGCAGTACTTC.

In its sample, this clone was seen a few times. This sequence joins TRBV7-8 and TRBJ1-1; TRBD1 matches at 9 bases. The CDR3 runs to 16 residues. The V gene end was trimmed by 7 bases and the J gene end by 5 bases; junction bases not matched to a gene: 14. Germline CDR1 is SGHVS and CDR2 is FQNEAQ. CDR3 DNA: TGTGCCAGCATACCTACAGGGGGCTTTGAGGGGACTGAAGCTTTCTTT. It translates to CASIPTGGFEGTEAFF.

V usage is TRBV5-4 and J usage is TRBJ2-3; 10 bases fit TRBD2. Germline CDR1 reads SGHNT; CDR2 reads YYREEE (reference sequence). Trimming at V came to 9 bases and at J to 7 bases, leaving 14 bases not matched to a gene. The CDR3 runs to 15 residues. CDR3 in amino acids: CATRPGGTSVYTQYF. The CDR3 nucleotides are TGTGCCACCCGTCCCGGAGGGACTAGCGTGTATACGCAGTATTTT.

The V and J genes are TRBV29-1 and TRBJ2-7, with 7 bases identical to TRBD1. This CDR3 is 14 amino acids long. V shed 4 bases, J shed 0 bases, and the junction held 6 bases outside the gene matches. From germline, CDR1 is SQVTM and CDR2 ANQGSEA. CDR3 coding DNA: TGCAGCGTTGCCGGGACAGCTATCTCCTACGAGCAGTACTTC. This gives the protein CSVAGTAISYEQYF.

V gene TRBV4-3 combines with J gene TRBJ2-3; 7 bases are shared with TRBD2. This CDR3 spans 16 amino acids. With V trimmed by 3 bases and J by 0 bases, 6 bases remained unmatched. CDR1 is LGHNA and CDR2 is YSLEER in the germline V gene. CDR3: CASSHLGRASTDTQYF. Here the CDR3 DNA reads TGCGCCAGCAGCCACCTAGGGAGGGCTAGCACAGATACGCAGTATTTT.

The V and J genes are TRBV11-2 and TRBJ2-2; the match to TRBD1 covers 10 bases. The CDR3 extends over 15 amino acids. Germline V gene data show CDR1 as SGHAT and CDR2 as FQNNGV. The trim removed 3 bases at V and 6 bases at J, leaving 4 bases unmatched. The CDR3 DNA reads as TGTGCCAGCAGCTTCCGACAGGGGGCCTCCGGGGAGCTGTTTTTT. The encoded protein is CASSFRQGASGELFF.

In its sample, this clone was seen a few times. The chain joins TRBV5-6 to TRBJ2-1; a possible D gene is TRBD2 (6 bases). CDR3 length: 13 residues. Per the germline V gene, CDR1 is SGHDT and CDR2 is YYEEEE. Trimming shortened V by 3 bases and J by 3 bases, and 7 bases separated the two germline ends. CDR3 region: CASSSDYYNEQFF. The CDR3, as DNA: TGTGCCAGCAGCTCGGACTACTACAATGAGCAGTTCTTC.

There are a few counts of this clone. This sequence joins TRBV29-1 and TRBJ1-2; D possibly corresponds to TRBD1 (5 bases). The V end was cut by 4 bases, the J end by 2 bases, with 8 bases between. Germline CDR1 SQVTM, CDR2 ANQGSEA. This CDR3 is 12 amino acids long. CDR3 sequence: CSVVRDNYGYTF. The CDR3 DNA sequence: TGCAGCGTTGTCCGGGACAACTATGGCTACACCTTC. The entire variable domain, with the rest obtained from reference TRBV29-1 and TRBJ1-2, is as follows: SAVISQKPSRDICQRGTSLTIQCQVDSQVTMMFWYRQQPGQSLTLIATANQGSEATYESGFVIDKFPISRPNLTFSTLTVSNMSPEDSSIYLCSVVRDNYGYTFGSGTRLTVV.

The J gene is TRBJ2-1, the V gene TRBV28, with D perhaps matching TRBD1 or TRBD2 (5 bases each). The V and J ends lost 10 bases and 9 bases respectively, with 19 bases between them. CDR3 length equals 13 residues. Germline CDR1 and CDR2: MDHEN and SYDVKM. CDR3 DNA sequence: TGTGCCACCCTACGAGGGGACGGCGGTGAGCAGTTCTTC. Protein sequence: CATLRGDGGEQFF.

A note on this clone: Other DNA sequences in the sample encode the same CDR3. The V and J genes are TRBV20-1 and TRBJ2-5; D not resolved. The germline V and J ends were trimmed by 5 bases and 5 bases, with 6 bases remaining between them. Germline V gene data show CDR1 as DFQATT and CDR2 as SNEGSKA (reference sequence). The CDR3 extends over 10 amino acids. The CDR3: CSALGETQYF. In nucleotides, the CDR3 is TGCAGTGCTCTAGGGGAGACCCAGTACTTC.

The rearrangement uses TRBV4-2 and TRBJ2-3; 7 bases are shared with TRBD2. V gave up 1 base and J gave up 5 bases; unmatched junction bases: 9. The CDR3 sequence is 16 residues long. CDR1 is LGHNA, CDR2 YNFKEQ, per germline. In nucleotides, the CDR3 is TGTGCCAGCAGCCAAGCACAGATCTCTAGCGGAGATACGCAGTATTTT. Amino acids: CASSQAQISSGDTQYF.

The rearrangement uses TRBV7-2 and TRBJ2-2, with D tentatively TRBD1 (6 bases). The CDR3 is 15 residues long. The V end was cut by 5 bases, the J end by 0 bases, with 10 bases between. Germline V gene lookup returns CDR1 SGHTA and CDR2 FQGNSA. CDR3 protein: CASSLWTANTGELFF. CDR3 coding DNA: TGTGCCAGCAGCCTCTGGACAGCGAACACCGGGGAGCTGTTTTTT.

The genes are TRBV14 and TRBJ2-1, with D possibly being TRBD2 (5 bases). The CDR3 runs 13 residues. CDR1 SGHDN and CDR2 FVKESK come from the germline V gene. V was cut by 1 base and J by 7 bases, with 8 bases left in between. The CDR3 spells CASSQVGGNEQFF. DNA for the CDR3: TGTGCCAGCAGCCAAGTCGGAGGAAATGAGCAGTTCTTC. Looking up the rest from reference TRBV14 and TRBJ2-1 gives the full variable domain: EAGVTQFPSHSVIEKGQTVTLRCDPISGHDNLYWYRRVMGKEIKFLLHFVKESKQDESGMPNNRFLAERTGGTYSTLKVQPAELEDSGVYFCASSQVGGNEQFFGPGTRLTVL.

This sequence joins TRBV7-3 and TRBJ2-5; 9 bases fit TRBD2. The CDR3 is 15 amino acids. V trimming: 3 bases; J trimming: 5 bases; junction bases outside the gene matches: 7. Germline CDR1 and CDR2: SGHTA and FQGTGA. The CDR3 sequence: CASSLGSGSRETQYF. As DNA, the CDR3 is TGTGCCAGCAGCTTGGGTAGCGGGAGTCGGGAGACCCAGTACTTC.

J is TRBJ1-3 and V is TRBV29-1; D unresolved. The CDR3 contains 13 residues. With 4 bases removed from V and 0 bases from J, the gap between germline ends came to 7 bases. The germline CDR1 and CDR2 sequences are SQVTM and ANQGSEA. The CDR3 region has the DNA TGCAGCGTTGTGATCGACTCTGGAAACACCATATATTTT. Amino acids: CSVVIDSGNTIYF.

Here the CDR3 reads CASSSSDRERYF. Written as DNA, the CDR3 is TGTGCCAGCAGCTCCAGCGACAGGGAACGGTACTTC. This chain connects TRBV7-9 to TRBJ2-7, with 7 bases identical to TRBD1. Trimming cost V 4 bases and J 12 bases; bases outside gene matches: 9. Germline loops: CDR1 SEHNR, CDR2 FQNEAQ (reference sequence). This CDR3 is built from 12 residues.

The table lists this clone with a few counts. V gene TRBV7-9 combines with J gene TRBJ2-1; TRBD1 might be the D (6 bases). The CDR3 totals 15 residues. The germline V and J ends were trimmed by 10 bases and 0 bases, with 16 bases remaining between them. The V gene's germline CDR1 is SEHNR and CDR2 FQNEAQ (reference sequence). CDR3 sequence: CATRGGGNSYNEQFF. The CDR3 nucleotides read TGTGCCACCCGGGGTGGGGGCAACTCCTACAATGAGCAGTTCTTC.